This TCR beta chain comes out of a study of response to subunit inactivated influenza vaccine. V dropped 4 bases and J dropped 5; count of bases not matched to a gene: 6. Germline CDR1 SGHKS, CDR2 YYEKEE (reference sequence). The CDR3 totals 15 residues. TCRdb passed the RT-PCR reads through MiXCR, listing each CDR3 protein once. The data show hundreds of thousands of distinct CDR3 sequences, approximately 11% seen once. This sequence joins TRBV5-5 and TRBJ1-5; the match to TRBD1 covers 10 bases. The clonotype originates from a man in his fifties or sixties who received an inactivated influenza vaccine. Sequenced material: PBMCs from blood, taken about 6 weeks after vaccination. The CDR3 protein is CASSRTGGKDQPQHF. The CDR3 nucleotides read TGTGCCAGCAGCCGGACAGGGGGAAAAGATCAGCCCCAGCATTTT.